This section outlines one T cell receptor beta chain sequence together with its context. The target antigen is unknown. The sample belongs to a study of cytomegalovirus exposure and HLA in healthy donors. Study-level results: Investigators reported some 150 TCR beta chains as tied to cytomegalovirus. Most observed TCR sequences were rare, whereas some public TCRs were detected in many donors. Published work reported that the classifier diagnosed cytomegalovirus status with high specificity and sensitivity.

Here immunoSEQ multiplex PCR was the method, and the copy in TCRdb shows in-frame clones only, minus some. Among about 160,000 clones, over 85% were seen once, and the ten largest hold 10%. The TCR comes from a woman under 30 in good health and CMV-seropositive. Material for sequencing was PBMCs.

The CDR3 reads CASSLAVGRPQHF. The DNA of the CDR3 is TGCGCCAGCAGCTTAGCTGTTGGTCGGCCCCAGCATTTT. This sequence joins TRBV5-1 and TRBJ1-5; no firm D call. V dropped 2 bases and J dropped 9 bases, with 12 bases sitting between them. The CDR3 loop spans 13 amino acids. The germline CDR1 and CDR2 sequences are SGHRS and YFSETQ.